This T cell receptor beta chain stems from a study of blood T cell repertoires in COVID-19. V gave up 3 bases and J gave up 0 bases; unmatched junction bases: 9. Germline CDR1 reads KGHSH; CDR2 reads LQKENI. The CDR3 spans 17 residues. Clones were read by immunoSEQ multiplex PCR, and TCRdb kept only the in-frame ones, dropping some. The sample yields more than 150,000 clones, approximately 94% seen once. Patients from Seattle were sampled longitudinally, starting during active infection. V and J are TRBV18 and TRBJ1-1; 8 bases agree with TRBD1. The receptor was derived from a man aged 25 to 40 with COVID-19, enrolled during active disease. Material: peripheral blood. The CDR3 reads CASSPTPYRGLNTEAFF. Here the CDR3 DNA reads TGTGCCAGCTCACCGACTCCCTACAGGGGGTTGAACACTGAAGCTTTCTTT.